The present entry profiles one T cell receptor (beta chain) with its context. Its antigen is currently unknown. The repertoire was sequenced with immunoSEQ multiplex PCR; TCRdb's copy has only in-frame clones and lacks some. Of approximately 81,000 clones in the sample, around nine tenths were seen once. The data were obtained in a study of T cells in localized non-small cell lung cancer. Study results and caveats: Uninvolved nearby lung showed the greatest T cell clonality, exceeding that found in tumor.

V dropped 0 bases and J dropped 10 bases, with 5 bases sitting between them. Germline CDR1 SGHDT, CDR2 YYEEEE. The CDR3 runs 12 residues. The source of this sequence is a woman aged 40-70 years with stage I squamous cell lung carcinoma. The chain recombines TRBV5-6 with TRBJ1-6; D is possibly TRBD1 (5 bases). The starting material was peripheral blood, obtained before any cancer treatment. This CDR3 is CASSLGDSPLHF. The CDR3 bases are TGTGCCAGCAGCTTGGGGGACTCACCCCTCCACTTT.